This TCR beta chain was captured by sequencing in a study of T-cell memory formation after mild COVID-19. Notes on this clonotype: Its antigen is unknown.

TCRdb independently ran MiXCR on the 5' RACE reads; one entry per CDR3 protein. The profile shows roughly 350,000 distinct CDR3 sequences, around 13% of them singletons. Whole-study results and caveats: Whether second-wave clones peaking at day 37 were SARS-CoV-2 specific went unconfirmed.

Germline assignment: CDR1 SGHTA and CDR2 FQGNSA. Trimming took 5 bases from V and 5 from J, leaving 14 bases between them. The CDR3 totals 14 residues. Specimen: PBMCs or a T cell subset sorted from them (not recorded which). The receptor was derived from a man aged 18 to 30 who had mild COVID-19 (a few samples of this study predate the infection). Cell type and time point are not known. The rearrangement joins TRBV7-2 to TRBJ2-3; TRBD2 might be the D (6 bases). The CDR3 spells CASSPSSVIDTQYF. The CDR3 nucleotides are TGTGCCAGCAGCCCGTCTAGCGTTATAGATACGCAGTATTTT.